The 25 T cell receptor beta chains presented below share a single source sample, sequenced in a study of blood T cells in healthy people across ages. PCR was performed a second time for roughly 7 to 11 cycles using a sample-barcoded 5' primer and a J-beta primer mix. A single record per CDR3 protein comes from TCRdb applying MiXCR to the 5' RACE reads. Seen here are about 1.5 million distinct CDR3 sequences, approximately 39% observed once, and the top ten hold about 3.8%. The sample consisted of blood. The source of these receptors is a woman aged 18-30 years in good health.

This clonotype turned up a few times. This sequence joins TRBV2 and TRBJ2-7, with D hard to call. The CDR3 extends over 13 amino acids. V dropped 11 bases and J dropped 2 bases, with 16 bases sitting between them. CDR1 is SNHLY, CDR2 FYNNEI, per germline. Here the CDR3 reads CACMKDKTYEQYF. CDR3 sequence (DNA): TGTGCCTGCATGAAAGACAAAACCTACGAGCAGTACTTC.

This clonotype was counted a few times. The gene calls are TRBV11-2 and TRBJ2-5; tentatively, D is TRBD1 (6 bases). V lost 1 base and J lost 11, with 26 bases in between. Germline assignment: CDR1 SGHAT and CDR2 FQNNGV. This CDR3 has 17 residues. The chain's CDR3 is CASSLGTTGLESYEQYF. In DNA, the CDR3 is TGTGCCAGCAGCTTAGGGACCACAGGGTTGGAATCCTATGAGCAGTACTTC.

The CDR3: CASSFWVDTDTQYF. CDR3 nucleotides: TGTGCCAGCAGTTTTTGGGTCGACACAGATACGCAGTATTTT. This chain uses TRBV12-3 or TRBV12-4 with TRBJ2-3; D call uncertain. V gave up 3 bases and J gave up 2 bases, with 9 bases separating them. The CDR3 covers 14 residues.

CDR3 nucleotides: TGTGCCAGCAGTTACAATACCCGAGGGGATGAGCAGTTCTTC. Protein sequence: CASSYNTRGDEQFF. The chain couples TRBV6-2 or TRBV6-3 to TRBJ2-1; TRBD1 or TRBD2 may be the D gene (5 bases each). This CDR3 is 14 amino acids long. The V and J ends lost 2 bases and 8 bases respectively, with 13 bases between them. CDR1 and CDR2 from the germline V gene are MNHEY and SVGEGT.

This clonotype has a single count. CDR3 loop: CASSPRGRPDDYTF. CDR3 in DNA: TGTGCCAGCAGCCCGCGGGGCAGGCCCGATGACTACACCTTC. The rearrangement links TRBV3-1 to TRBJ1-2; tentatively, D is TRBD1 (5 bases). CDR1 is LGHDT, CDR2 YNNKEL, per germline (reference sequence). This CDR3 has 14 residues. Deletions cut 4 bases from V and 10 bases from J, with 19 bases between. Combining the CDR3 with reference TRBV3-1 and TRBJ1-2 gives the whole variable domain DTAVSQTPKYLVTQMGNDKSIKCEQNLGHDTMYWYKQDSKKFLKIMFSYNNKELIINETVPNRFSPKSPDKAHLNLHINSLELGDSAVYFCASSPRGRPDDYTFGSGTRLTVV.

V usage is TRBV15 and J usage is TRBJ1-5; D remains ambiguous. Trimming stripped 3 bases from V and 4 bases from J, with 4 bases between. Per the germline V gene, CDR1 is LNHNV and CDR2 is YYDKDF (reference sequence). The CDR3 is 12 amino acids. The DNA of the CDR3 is TGTGCCACCAGCAGTTTAAATCAGCCCCAGCATTTT. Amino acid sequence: CATSSLNQPQHF. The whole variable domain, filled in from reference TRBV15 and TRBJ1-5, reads DAMVIQNPRYQVTQFGKPVTLSCSQTLNHNVMYWYQQKSSQAPKLLFHYYDKDFNNEADTPDNFQSRRPNTSFCFLDIRSPGLGDTAMYLCATSSLNQPQHFGDGTRLSIL.

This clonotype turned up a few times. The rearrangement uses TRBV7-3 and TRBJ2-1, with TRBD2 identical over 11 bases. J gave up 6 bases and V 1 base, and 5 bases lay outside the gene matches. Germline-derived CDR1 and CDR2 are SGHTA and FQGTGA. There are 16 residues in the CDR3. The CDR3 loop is CASSLMGLADFNEQFF. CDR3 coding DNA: TGTGCCAGCAGCTTAATGGGACTAGCGGACTTCAATGAGCAGTTCTTC. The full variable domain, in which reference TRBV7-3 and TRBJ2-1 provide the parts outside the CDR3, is GAGVSQTPSNKVTEKGKYVELRCDPISGHTALYWYRQSLGQGPEFLIYFQGTGAADDSGLPNDRFFAVRPEGSVSTLKIQRTERGDSAVYLCASSLMGLADFNEQFFGPGTRLTVL.

CDR3 loop: CATSESGRTKTQYF. In nucleotides, the CDR3 is TGTGCCACCAGTGAGAGCGGTCGTACAAAGACCCAGTACTTC. The rearrangement uses TRBV24-1 and TRBJ2-7, with D possibly matching TRBD2 (5 bases). The J call may be wrong; the DNA end is better matched by TRBJ2-5. The germline gives CDR1 KGHDR, CDR2 SFDVKD. This CDR3 spans 14 amino acids.

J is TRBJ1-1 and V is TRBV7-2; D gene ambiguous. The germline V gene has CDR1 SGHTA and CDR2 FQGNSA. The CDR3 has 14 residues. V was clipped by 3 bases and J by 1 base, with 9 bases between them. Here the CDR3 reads CASSLGNSNTEAFF. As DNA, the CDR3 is TGTGCCAGCAGCTTGGGCAACTCGAACACTGAAGCTTTCTTT.

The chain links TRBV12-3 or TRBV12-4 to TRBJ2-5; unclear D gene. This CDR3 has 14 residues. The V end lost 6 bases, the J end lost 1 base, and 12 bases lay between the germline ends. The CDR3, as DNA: TGTGCCAGCAGCCCAGCCTCCTCCCAAGAGACCCAGTACTTC. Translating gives CASSPASSQETQYF.

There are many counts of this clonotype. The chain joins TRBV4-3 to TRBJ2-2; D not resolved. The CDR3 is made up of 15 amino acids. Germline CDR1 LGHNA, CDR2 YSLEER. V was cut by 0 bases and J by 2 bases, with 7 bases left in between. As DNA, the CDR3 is TGCGCCAGCAGCCAAGAGGACGGTAACACCGGGGAGCTGTTTTTT. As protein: CASSQEDGNTGELFF.

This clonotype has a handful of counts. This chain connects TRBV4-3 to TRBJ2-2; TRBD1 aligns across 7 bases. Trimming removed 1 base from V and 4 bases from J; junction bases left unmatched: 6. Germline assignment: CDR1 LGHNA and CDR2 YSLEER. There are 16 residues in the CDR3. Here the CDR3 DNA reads TGCGCCAGCAGCCAAGTCAAGGGGGCGGTCACCGGGGAGCTGTTTTTT. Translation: CASSQVKGAVTGELFF.

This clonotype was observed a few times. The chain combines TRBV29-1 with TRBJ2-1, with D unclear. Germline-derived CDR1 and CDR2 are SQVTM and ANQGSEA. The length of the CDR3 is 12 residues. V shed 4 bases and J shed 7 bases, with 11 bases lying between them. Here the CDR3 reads CSVGLGANEQFF. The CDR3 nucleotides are TGCAGCGTTGGTCTCGGAGCTAATGAGCAGTTCTTC.

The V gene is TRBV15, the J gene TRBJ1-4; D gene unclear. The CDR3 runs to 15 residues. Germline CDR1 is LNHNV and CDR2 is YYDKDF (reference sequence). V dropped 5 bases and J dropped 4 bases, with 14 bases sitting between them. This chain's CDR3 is CATSPQRAFNEKLFF. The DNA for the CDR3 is TGTGCCACCAGCCCTCAGCGCGCCTTTAATGAAAAACTGTTTTTT.

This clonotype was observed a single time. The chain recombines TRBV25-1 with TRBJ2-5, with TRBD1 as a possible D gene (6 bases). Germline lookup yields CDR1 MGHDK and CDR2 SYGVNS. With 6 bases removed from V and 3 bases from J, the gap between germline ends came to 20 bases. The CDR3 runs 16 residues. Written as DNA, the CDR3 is TGTGCCAGCAGGAGAGTATCCGGGGCAGGGGAAGAGACCCAGTACTTC. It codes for CASRRVSGAGEETQYF.

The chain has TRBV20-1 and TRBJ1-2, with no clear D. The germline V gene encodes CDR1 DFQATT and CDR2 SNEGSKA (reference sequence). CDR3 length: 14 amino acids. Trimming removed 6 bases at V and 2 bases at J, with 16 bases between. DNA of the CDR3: TGCAGTGCCCCGGGCCCGAGGAGGAACTATGGCTACACCTTC. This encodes CSAPGPRRNYGYTF.

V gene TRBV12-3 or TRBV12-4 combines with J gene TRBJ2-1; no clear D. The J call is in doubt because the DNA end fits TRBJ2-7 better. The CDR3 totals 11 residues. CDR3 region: CASSLSCEQYF. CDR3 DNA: TGTGCCAGCAGTTTAAGCTGTGAGCAGTACTTC.

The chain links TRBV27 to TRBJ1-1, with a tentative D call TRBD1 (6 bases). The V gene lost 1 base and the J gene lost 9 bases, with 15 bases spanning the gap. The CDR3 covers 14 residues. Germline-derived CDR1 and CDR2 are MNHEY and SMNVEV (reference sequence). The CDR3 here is CASSLYGGDAKAFF. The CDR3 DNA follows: TGTGCCAGCAGTTTATATGGGGGCGACGCTAAAGCTTTCTTT.

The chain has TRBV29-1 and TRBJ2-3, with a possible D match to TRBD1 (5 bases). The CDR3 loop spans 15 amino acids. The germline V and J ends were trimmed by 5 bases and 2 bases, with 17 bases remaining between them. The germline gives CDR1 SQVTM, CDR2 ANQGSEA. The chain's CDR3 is CSVKGRLRVTDTQYF. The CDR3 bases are TGCAGCGTTAAAGGCCGTCTCAGGGTCACAGATACGCAGTATTTT.

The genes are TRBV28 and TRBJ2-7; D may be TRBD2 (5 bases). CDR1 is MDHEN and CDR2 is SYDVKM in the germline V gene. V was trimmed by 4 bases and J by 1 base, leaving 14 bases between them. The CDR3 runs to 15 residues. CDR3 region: CASSSPRSGSYEQYF. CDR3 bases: TGTGCCAGCAGTTCCCCCCGGAGCGGTTCCTACGAGCAGTACTTC. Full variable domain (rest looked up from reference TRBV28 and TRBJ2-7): DVKVTQSSRYLVKRTGEKVFLECVQDMDHENMFWYRQDPGLGLRLIYFSYDVKMKEKGDIPEGYSVSREKKERFSLILESASTNQTSMYLCASSSPRSGSYEQYFGPGTRLTVT.

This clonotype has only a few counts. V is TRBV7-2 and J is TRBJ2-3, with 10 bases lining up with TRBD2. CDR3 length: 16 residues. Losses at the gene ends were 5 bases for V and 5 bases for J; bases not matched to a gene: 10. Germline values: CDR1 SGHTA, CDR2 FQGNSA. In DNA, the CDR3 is TGTGCCAGCAGCCACGGGCTAGCGGGAGTGCTAGATACGCAGTATTTT. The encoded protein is CASSHGLAGVLDTQYF.

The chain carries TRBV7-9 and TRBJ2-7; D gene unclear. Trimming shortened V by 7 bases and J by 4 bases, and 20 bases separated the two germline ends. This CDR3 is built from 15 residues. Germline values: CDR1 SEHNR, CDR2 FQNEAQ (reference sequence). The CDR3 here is CASTPPGTALYEQYF. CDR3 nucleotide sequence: TGTGCCAGCACCCCACCAGGTACAGCCTTGTACGAGCAGTACTTC.

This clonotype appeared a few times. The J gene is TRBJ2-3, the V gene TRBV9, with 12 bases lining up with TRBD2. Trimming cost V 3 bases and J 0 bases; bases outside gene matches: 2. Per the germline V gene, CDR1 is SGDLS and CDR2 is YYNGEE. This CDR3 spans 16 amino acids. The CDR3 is CASSAGLAGSTDTQYF. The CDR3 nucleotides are TGTGCCAGCAGCGCAGGACTAGCGGGGAGCACAGATACGCAGTATTTT.

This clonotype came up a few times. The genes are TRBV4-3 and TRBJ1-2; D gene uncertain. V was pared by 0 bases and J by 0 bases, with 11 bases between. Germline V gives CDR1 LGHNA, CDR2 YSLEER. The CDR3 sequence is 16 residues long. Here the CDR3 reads CASSQDRMAANYGYTF. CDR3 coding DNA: TGCGCCAGCAGCCAAGATAGGATGGCAGCTAACTATGGCTACACCTTC.

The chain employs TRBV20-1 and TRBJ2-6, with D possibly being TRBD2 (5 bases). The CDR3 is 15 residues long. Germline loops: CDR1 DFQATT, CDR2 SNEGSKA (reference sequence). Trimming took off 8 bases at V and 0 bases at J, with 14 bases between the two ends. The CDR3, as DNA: TGCAGTTCACTAGAGAGGTCCTCTGGGGCCAACGTCCTGACTTTC. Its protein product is CSSLERSSGANVLTF.